This TCR beta chain comes out of a study of blood T cell repertoires in COVID-19. About the study: Sites across the United States, Italy and Spain contributed samples from acute and convalescent COVID-19. Nucleic acid was either cDNA or gDNA, and it came from T cells, B-cell-depleted T cells, or PBMCs.

In the authors' workflow: Researchers report that nucleated cell counts were estimated from reference gene primer amplification. The protocol was immunoSEQ multiplex PCR, while the TCRdb copy is restricted to in-frame clones and leaves out a portion. V and J calls and clone size are copied from that table; D and trimming were computed from the DNA. This table has some 210,000 clones, around 80% appearing once. Trimming removed 4 bases at V and 4 bases at J, with 13 bases between. The CDR3 consists of 13 residues. Per germline, CDR1 GTSNPN and CDR2 SVGIG (reference sequence). The TCR comes from a man over 45 with active or convalescent COVID-19. The V and J genes are TRBV30 and TRBJ1-2; a possible D gene is TRBD1 (5 bases). Sequenced input: peripheral blood. The CDR3 DNA is TGTGCCTGGACCCCAACAGGAGTCTATGGCTACACCTTC. This sequence encodes CAWTPTGVYGYTF.